Listed here is a single T cell receptor (beta chain). Original processing methods: Estimation of nucleated cell counts was performed using reference gene primer amplification. Method: immunoSEQ multiplex PCR; TCRdb's copy keeps in-frame clones and lacks some. V, J and clone size were drawn from that table, and D and trimming were deduced from the DNA. This table has about 200,000 clones, roughly nine tenths appearing once. This record belongs to a study of blood T cell repertoires in COVID-19. Study-wide background: PBMCs, B-cell-depleted T cells, or T cells provided the cDNA or gDNA that made up the material.

Trimming removed 4 bases from V and 4 bases from J, with 14 bases in between. This CDR3 is built from 15 residues. CDR1 SGHTA and CDR2 FQGNSA come from the germline V gene. The source of this sequence is a woman between 70 and 85 years old with acute or convalescent COVID-19. The source material was peripheral blood. The V and J genes are TRBV7-2 and TRBJ1-5; D not resolved. Here the CDR3 DNA reads TGTGCCAGCAGCTCAAACAGCCTGTCGAATCAGCCCCAGCATTTT. This translates into CASSSNSLSNQPQHF.